The clone carrying this T cell receptor (beta chain) occurred many times. These data come from a study of T cells in Graves' hyperthyroidism and ophthalmopathy. Overall study context: The blood sample was taken at first diagnosis, before treatment began.

TCR beta CDR3 regions were amplified from RNA. HTBI primers were employed in a first-round RT-PCR of the TCR CDR3. TCRdb re-called the multiplex PCR reads with MiXCR, one entry per CDR3 protein. The sample holds nearly 600,000 distinct CDR3 sequences, around 13% seen once. CDR1 and CDR2 from the germline V gene are SEHNR and FQNEAQ (reference sequence). The CDR3 length is 14 residues. Trimming took 6 bases from V and 1 from J, leaving 10 bases between them. Clinical symptoms, serum thyroxine and TRAb, thyroid ultrasound and orbital computed tomography were used for the diagnoses. When hyperthyroidism was first diagnosed, the blood sample was taken, preceding any ophthalmopathy symptoms.

Sample: blood. This sequence originates from a woman in her 30s with Graves' hyperthyroidism that later progressed to Graves' ophthalmopathy. The chain couples TRBV7-9 to TRBJ1-5; D perhaps matches TRBD1 (5 bases). CDR3 DNA sequence: TGTGCCAGCAGTGCTCAGGGAAGCAATCAGCCCCAGCATTTT. Its translation: CASSAQGSNQPQHF.